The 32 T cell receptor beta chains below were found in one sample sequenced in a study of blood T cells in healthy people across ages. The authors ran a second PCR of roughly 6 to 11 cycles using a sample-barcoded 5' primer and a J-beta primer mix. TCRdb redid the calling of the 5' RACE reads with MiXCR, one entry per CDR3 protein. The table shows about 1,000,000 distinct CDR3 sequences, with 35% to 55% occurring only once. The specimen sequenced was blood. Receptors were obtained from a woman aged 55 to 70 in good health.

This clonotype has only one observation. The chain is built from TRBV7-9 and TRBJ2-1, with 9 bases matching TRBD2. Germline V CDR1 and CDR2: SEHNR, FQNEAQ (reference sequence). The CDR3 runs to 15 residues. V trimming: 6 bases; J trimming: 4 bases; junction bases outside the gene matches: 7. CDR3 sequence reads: CASSPSSGRYNEQFF. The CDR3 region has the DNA TGTGCCAGCAGTCCCAGTAGCGGGAGATACAATGAGCAGTTCTTC.

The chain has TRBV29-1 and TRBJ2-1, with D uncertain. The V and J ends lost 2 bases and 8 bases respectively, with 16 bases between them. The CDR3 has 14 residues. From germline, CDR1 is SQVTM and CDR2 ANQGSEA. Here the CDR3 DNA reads TGCAGCGTTGAACCCCCCTCTGTGAGGCATGAGCAGTTCTTC. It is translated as CSVEPPSVRHEQFF.

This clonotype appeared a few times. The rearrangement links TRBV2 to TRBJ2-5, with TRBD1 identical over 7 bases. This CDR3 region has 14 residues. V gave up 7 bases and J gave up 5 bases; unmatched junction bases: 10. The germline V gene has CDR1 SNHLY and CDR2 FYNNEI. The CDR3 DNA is TGTGCCAGCAAGGAACAGGGGTGGTTGGAGACCCAGTACTTC. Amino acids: CASKEQGWLETQYF.

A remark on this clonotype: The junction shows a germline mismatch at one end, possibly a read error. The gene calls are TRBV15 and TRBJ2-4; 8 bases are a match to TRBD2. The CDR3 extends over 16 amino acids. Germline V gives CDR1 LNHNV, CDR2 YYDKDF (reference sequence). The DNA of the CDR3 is TGTGCCACCCTACCGGTGGGCGGACTAGCCAAAAACATTGAGTACTTC. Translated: CATLPVGGLAKNIEYF.

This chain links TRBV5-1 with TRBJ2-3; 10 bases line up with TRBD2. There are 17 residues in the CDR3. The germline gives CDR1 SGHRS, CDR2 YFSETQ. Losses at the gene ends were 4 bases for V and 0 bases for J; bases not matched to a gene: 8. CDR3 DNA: TGCGCCAGCAGCCCGTTTGGACTAGCGGAGAGCACAGATACGCAGTATTTT. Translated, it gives CASSPFGLAESTDTQYF.

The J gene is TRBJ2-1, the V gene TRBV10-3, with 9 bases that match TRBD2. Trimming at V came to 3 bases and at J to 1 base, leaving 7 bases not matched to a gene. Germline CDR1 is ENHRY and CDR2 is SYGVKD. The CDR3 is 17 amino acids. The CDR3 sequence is CAISDYRRGGSYNEQFF. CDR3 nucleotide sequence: TGTGCCATCAGTGATTACCGGCGGGGGGGTTCCTACAATGAGCAGTTCTTC.

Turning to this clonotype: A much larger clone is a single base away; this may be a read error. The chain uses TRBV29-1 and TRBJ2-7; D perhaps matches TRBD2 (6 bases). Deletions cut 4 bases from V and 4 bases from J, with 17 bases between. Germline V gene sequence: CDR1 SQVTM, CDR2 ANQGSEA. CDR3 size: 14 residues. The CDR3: CSVAGPGVVYEQYF. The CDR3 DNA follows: TGCAGCGTTGCCGGGCCGGGAGTGGTATACGAGCAGTACTTC.

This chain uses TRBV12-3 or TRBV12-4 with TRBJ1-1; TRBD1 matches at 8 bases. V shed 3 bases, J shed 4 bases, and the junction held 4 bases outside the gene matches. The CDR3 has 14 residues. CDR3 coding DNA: TGTGCCAGCAGTTTTTGGACAGGGAGCACTGAAGCTTTCTTT. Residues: CASSFWTGSTEAFF.

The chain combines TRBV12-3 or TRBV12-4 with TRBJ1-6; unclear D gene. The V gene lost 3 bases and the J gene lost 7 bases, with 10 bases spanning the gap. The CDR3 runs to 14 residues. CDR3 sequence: CASSFGQANSPLHF. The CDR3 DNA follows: TGTGCCAGCAGTTTCGGGCAGGCGAATTCACCCCTCCACTTT.

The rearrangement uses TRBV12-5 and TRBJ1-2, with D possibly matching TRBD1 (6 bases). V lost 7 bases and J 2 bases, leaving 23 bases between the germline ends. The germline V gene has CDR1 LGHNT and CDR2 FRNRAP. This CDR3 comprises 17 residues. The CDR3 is CASAPSPGQTANYGYTF. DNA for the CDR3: TGTGCTAGTGCCCCCTCACCAGGACAGACCGCCAACTATGGCTACACCTTC.

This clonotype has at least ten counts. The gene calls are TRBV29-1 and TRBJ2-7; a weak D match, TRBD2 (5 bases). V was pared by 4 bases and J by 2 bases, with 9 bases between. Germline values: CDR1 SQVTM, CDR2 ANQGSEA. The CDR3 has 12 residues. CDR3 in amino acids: CSVADGTYEQYF. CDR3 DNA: TGCAGCGTTGCGGACGGGACCTACGAGCAGTACTTC.

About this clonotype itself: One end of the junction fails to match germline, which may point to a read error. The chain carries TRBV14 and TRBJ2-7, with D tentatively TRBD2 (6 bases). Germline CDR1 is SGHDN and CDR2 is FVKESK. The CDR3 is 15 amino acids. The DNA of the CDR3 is TGTGCCAGCAGCCATCCGGGACTCTACTCCTACGAGCGGTACTTC. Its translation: CASSHPGLYSYERYF.

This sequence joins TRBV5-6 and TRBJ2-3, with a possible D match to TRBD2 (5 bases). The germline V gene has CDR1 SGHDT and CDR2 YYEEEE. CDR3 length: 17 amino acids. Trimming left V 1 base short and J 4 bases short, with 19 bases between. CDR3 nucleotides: TGTGCCAGCAGCTTGTCAACCAACCCCTGGACTGCAGATACGCAGTATTTT. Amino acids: CASSLSTNPWTADTQYF. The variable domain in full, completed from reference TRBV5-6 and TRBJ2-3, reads DAGVTQSPTHLIKTRGQQVTLRCSPKSGHDTVSWYQQALGQGPQFIFQYYEEEERQRGNFPDRFSGHQFPNYSSELNVNALLLGDSALYLCASSLSTNPWTADTQYFGPGTRLTVL.

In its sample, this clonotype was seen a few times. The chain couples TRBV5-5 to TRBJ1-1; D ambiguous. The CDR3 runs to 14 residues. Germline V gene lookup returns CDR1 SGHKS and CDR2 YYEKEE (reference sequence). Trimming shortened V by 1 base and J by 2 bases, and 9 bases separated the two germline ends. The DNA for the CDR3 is TGTGCCAGCAGCTTGTGGGGTTCCAACACTGAAGCTTTCTTT. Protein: CASSLWGSNTEAFF.

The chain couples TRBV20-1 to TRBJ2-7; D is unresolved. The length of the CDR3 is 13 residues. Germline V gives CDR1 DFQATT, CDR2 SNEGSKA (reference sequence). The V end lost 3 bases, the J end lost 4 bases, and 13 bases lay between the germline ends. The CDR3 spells CSARPGHNYEQYF. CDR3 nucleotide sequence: TGCAGTGCTAGGCCGGGCCACAATTACGAGCAGTACTTC.

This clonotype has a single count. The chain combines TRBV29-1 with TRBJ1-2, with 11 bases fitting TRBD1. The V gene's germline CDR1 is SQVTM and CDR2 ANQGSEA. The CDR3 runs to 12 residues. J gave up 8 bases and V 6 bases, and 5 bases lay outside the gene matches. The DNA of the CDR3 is TGCAGCGTGGACGGGACAGGGGGGGGCTACACCTTC. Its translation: CSVDGTGGGYTF.

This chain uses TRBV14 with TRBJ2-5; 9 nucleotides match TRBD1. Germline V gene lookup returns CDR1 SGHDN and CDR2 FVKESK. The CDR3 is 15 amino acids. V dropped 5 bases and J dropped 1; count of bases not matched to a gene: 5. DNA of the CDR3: TGTGCCAGCAGCAAGACAGGGGGAGGCCAAGAGACCCAGTACTTC. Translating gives CASSKTGGGQETQYF.

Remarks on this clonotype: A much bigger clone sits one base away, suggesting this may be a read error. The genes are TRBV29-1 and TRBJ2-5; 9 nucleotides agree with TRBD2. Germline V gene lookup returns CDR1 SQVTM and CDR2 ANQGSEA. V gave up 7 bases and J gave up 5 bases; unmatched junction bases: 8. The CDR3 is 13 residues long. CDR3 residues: CSGALAGVETQYF. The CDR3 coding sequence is TGCAGCGGAGCCTTAGCGGGAGTCGAGACCCAGTACTTC. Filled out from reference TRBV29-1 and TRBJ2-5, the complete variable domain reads SAVISQKPSRDICQRGTSLTIQCQVDSQVTMMFWYRQQPGQSLTLIATANQGSEATYESGFVIDKFPISRPNLTFSTLTVSNMSPEDSSIYLCSGALAGVETQYFGPGTRLLVL.

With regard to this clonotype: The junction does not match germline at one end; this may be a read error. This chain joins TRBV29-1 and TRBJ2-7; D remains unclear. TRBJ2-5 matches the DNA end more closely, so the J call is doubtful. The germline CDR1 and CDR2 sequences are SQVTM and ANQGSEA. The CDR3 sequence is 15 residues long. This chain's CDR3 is CSVEGRGARQGTQYF. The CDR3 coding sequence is TGCAGCGTTGAAGGTCGCGGAGCTAGGCAAGGGACCCAGTACTTC.

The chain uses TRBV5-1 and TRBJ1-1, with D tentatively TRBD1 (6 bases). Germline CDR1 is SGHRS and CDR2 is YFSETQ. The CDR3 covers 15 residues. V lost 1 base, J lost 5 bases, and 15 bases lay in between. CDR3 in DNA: TGCGCCAGCAGCTTGCACAGGGACGGGGGGACTGAAGCTTTCTTT. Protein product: CASSLHRDGGTEAFF.

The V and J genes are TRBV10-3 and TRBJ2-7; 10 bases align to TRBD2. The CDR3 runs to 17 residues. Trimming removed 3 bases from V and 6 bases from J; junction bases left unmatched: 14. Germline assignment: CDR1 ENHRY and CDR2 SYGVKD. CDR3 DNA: TGTGCCATCAGTGATCCCCTAGCGGGAGAGGAGGAATGCGAGCAGTACTTC. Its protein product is CAISDPLAGEEECEQYF.

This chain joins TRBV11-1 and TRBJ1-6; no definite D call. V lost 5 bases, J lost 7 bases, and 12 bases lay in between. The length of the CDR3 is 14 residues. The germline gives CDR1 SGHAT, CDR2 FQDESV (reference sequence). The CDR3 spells CASSVREGNSPLHF. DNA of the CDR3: TGTGCCAGCAGCGTACGAGAAGGGAATTCACCCCTCCACTTT.

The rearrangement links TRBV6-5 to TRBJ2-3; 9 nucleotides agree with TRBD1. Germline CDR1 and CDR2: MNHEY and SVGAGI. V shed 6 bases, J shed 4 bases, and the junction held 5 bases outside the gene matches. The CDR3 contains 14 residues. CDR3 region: CASRNRGLADTQYF. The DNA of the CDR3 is TGTGCCAGCAGGAACAGGGGGCTGGCAGATACGCAGTATTTT.

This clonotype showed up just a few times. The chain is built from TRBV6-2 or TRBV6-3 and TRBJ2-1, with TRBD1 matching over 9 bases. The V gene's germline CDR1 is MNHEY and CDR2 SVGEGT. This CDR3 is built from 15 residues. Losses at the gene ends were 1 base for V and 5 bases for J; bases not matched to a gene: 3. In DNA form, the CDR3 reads TGTGCCAGCAGTTACTTTGGGACAGGGCACAATGAGCAGTTCTTC. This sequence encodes CASSYFGTGHNEQFF.

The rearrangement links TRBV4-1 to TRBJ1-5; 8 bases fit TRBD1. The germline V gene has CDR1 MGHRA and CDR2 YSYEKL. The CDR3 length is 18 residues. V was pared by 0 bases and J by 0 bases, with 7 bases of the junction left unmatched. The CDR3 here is CASSQDFPGQDSNQPQHF. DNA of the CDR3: TGCGCCAGCAGCCAAGATTTTCCGGGACAGGATAGCAATCAGCCCCAGCATTTT.

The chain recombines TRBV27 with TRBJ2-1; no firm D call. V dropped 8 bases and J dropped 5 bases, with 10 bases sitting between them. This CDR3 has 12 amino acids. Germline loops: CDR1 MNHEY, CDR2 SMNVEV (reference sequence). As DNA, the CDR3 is TGTGCCAGCGCGAACGTTCACAATGAGCAGTTCTTC. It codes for CASANVHNEQFF.

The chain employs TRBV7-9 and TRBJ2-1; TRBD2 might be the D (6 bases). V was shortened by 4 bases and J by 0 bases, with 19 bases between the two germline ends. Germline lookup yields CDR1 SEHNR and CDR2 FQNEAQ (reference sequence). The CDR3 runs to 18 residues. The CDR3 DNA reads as TGTGCCAGCAGCTCCCGGGACTCCTCGAGCAGCTCCTACAATGAGCAGTTCTTC. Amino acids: CASSSRDSSSSSYNEQFF.

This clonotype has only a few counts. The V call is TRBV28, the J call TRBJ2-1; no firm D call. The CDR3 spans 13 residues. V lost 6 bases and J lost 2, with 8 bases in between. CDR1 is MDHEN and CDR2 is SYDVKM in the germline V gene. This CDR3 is CASRGSTYNEQFF. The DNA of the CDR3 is TGTGCCAGCAGGGGCAGCACCTACAATGAGCAGTTCTTC. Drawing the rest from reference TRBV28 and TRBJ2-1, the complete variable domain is DVKVTQSSRYLVKRTGEKVFLECVQDMDHENMFWYRQDPGLGLRLIYFSYDVKMKEKGDIPEGYSVSREKKERFSLILESASTNQTSMYLCASRGSTYNEQFFGPGTRLTVL.

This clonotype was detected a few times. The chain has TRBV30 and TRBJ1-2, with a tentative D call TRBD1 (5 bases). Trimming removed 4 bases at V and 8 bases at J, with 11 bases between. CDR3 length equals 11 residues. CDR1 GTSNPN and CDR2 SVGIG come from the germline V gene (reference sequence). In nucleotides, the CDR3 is TGTGCCTGGACTGGCGGGGCCGGCTACACCTTC. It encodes CAWTGGAGYTF. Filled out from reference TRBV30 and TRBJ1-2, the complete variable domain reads SQTIHQWPATLVQPVGSPLSLECTVEGTSNPNLYWYRQAAGRGLQLLFYSVGIGQISSEVPQNLSASRPQDRQFILSSKKLLLSDSGFYLCAWTGGAGYTFGSGTRLTVV.

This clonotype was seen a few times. The CDR3 loop is CASSPGTGDHNYGYTF. CDR3 DNA: TGTGCCAGCAGCCCCGGGACAGGGGACCATAACTATGGCTACACCTTC. The J gene is TRBJ1-2, the V gene TRBV7-9; 10 nucleotides align to TRBD1. The trim removed 5 bases at V and 1 base at J, leaving 7 bases unmatched. The CDR3 consists of 16 residues. CDR1 SEHNR and CDR2 FQNEAQ come from the germline V gene (reference sequence).

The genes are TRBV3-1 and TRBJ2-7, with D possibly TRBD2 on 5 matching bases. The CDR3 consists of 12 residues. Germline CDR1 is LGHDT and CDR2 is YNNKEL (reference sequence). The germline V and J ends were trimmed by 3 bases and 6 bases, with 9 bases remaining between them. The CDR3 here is CASSQTAGEQYF. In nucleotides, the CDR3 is TGTGCCAGCAGCCAGACCGCGGGCGAGCAGTACTTC.

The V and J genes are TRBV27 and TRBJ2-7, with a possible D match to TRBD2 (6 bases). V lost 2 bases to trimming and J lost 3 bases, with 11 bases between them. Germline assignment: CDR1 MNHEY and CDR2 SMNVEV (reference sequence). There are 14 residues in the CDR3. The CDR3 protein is CASSLGGVNYEQYF. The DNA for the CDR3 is TGTGCCAGCAGTTTAGGAGGGGTTAACTACGAGCAGTACTTC.